The sequence of this T cell receptor (beta chain) was determined in a study of Graves' ophthalmopathy and Graves' hyperthyroidism. Researchers took RNA transcripts and amplified TCR beta CDR3 regions from them. Scientists carried out first-round RT-PCR using HTBI primers and then a second-round multiplex PCR. TCRdb processed the multiplex PCR reads anew with MiXCR; each CDR3 protein has one entry. The sample includes over a million distinct CDR3 sequences, 35% to 45% of them seen just once. This clonotype was recorded at least ten times. This CDR3 region has 16 residues. From germline, CDR1 is SGHDN and CDR2 FVKESK. V was clipped by 1 base and J by 0 bases, with 9 bases between them.

Sequences were obtained from peripheral blood or thyroid tissue (not recorded which). The chain recombines TRBV14 with TRBJ2-2; tentative D call: TRBD1 (6 bases). The TCR sequence derives from an adult man with Graves' hyperthyroidism. This CDR3 reads CASSQGGTSNTGELFF. CDR3 DNA sequence: TGTGCCAGCAGCCAAGGAGGGACATCGAACACCGGGGAGCTGTTTTTT.